The clone carrying this T cell receptor (beta chain) was seen many times. Its antigen is not known. The read falls 3 residues short of the CDR3 end, and the missing part is taken from the germline J gene. TCRdb's table, derived via immunoSEQ multiplex PCR, lists solely in-frame clones and lacks some. The sample yields 20,000 to 25,000 clones, without any singletons. The CDR3 totals 17 residues. The V end was cut by 0 bases, the J end by 0 bases, with 11 bases between. Germline V CDR1 and CDR2: MNHNS, SASEGT. These data belong to a study of T cell clonality in common variable immunodeficiency. Study-wide points: Reportedly, TCR beta sequences from common variable immunodeficiency showed fewer deletions and N-nucleotide insertions. Compared with healthy controls, CVID subjects showed increased TCRbeta clonality, mostly in about a third.

The sequenced material came from peripheral blood mononuclear cells. The rearrangement uses TRBV6-1 and TRBJ2-2; tentatively, D is TRBD2 (6 bases). The receptor comes from a human donor with common variable immunodeficiency. CDR3 region: CASSEAMRGPNTGELFF. CDR3 DNA (partial): TGTGCCAGCAGTGAAGCTATGCGGGGACCGAACACCGGGGAG.